The sequence of this T cell receptor (beta chain) was determined in a study of blood T cell repertoires in COVID-19. Deletions cut 6 bases from V and 6 bases from J, with 15 bases between. The length of the CDR3 is 15 residues. The V gene's germline CDR1 is MNHEY and CDR2 SVGEGT. Here immunoSEQ multiplex PCR was the method, and the copy in TCRdb shows in-frame clones only, minus some. Altogether more than 100,000 clones are present, 84% being singletons, with the ten largest covering over 10%. The rearrangement uses TRBV6-2 or TRBV6-3 and TRBJ1-6, with a tentative D call TRBD1 (5 bases). The receptor was isolated from a human donor in a cohort sampled during active or convalescent COVID-19. The source material was peripheral blood. The CDR3 loop is CASSLLTAFNSPLHF. In DNA form, the CDR3 reads TGTGCCAGCAGCCTGCTGACAGCCTTTAATTCACCCCTCCACTTT.